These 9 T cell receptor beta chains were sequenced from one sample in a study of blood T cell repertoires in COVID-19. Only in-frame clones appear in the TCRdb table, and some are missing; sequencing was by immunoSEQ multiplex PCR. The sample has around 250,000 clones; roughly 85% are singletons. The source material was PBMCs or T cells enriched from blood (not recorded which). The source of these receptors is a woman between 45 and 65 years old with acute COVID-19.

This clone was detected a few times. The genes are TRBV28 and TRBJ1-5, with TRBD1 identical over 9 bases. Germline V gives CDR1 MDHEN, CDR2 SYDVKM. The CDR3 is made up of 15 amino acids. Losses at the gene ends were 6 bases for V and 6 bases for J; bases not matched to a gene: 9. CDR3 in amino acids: CASSSPGQGLQPQHF. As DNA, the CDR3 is TGTGCCAGCAGCTCCCCGGGACAGGGACTTCAGCCCCAGCATTTT. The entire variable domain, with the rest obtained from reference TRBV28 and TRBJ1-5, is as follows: DVKVTQSSRYLVKRTGEKVFLECVQDMDHENMFWYRQDPGLGLRLIYFSYDVKMKEKGDIPEGYSVSREKKERFSLILESASTNQTSMYLCASSSPGQGLQPQHFGDGTRLSIL.

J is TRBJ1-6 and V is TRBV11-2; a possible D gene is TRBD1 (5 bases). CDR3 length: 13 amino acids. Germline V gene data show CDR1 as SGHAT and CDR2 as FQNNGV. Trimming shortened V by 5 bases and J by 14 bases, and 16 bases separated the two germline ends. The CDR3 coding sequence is TGTGCCAGCAGCCTCCAGACAGATGGCACCCTCCACTTT. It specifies CASSLQTDGTLHF.

The CDR3 protein is CASRRGQSYNYGYTF. In nucleotides, the CDR3 is TGTGCCAGCAGGCGAGGACAGTCATATAACTATGGCTACACCTTC. The rearrangement uses TRBV6-5 and TRBJ1-2, with TRBD1 as a possible D gene (6 bases). The germline V and J ends were trimmed by 6 bases and 1 base, with 15 bases remaining between them. CDR1 MNHEY and CDR2 SVGAGI come from the germline V gene. The CDR3 is 15 amino acids.

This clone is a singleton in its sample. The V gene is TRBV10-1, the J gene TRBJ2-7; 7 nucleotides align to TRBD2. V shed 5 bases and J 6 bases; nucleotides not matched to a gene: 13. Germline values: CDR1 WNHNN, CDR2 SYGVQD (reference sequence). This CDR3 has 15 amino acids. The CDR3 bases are TGCGCCAGCAGTAACTCCCGGTGGAGGGAGGGCGAGCAGTACTTC. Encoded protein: CASSNSRWREGEQYF.

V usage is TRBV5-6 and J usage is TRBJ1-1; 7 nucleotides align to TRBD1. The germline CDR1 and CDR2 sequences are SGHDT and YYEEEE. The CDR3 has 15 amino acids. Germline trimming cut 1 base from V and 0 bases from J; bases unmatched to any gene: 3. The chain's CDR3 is CASSLFGQVNTEAFF. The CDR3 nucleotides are TGTGCCAGCAGCTTGTTTGGACAGGTGAACACTGAAGCTTTCTTT.

CDR3 loop: CASNPCGAVRYEQYF. The DNA for the CDR3 is TGTGCCAGCAATCCTTGCGGGGCAGTTCGCTACGAGCAGTACTTC. V gene TRBV3-1 (or the pseudogene TRBV3-2) combines with J gene TRBJ2-7; perhaps TRBD2 as D (6 bases). Per the germline V gene, CDR1 is LGHDT and CDR2 is YNNKEL (reference sequence). CDR3 length: 15 amino acids. V was pared by 7 bases and J by 3 bases, with 19 bases between.

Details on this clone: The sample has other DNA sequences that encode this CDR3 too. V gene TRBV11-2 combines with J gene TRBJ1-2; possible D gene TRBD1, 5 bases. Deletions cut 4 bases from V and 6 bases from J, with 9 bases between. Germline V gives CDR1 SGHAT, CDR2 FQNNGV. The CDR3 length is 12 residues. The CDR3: CASSSEGDGYTF. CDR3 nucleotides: TGTGCCAGCAGCTCCGAAGGGGATGGCTACACCTTC. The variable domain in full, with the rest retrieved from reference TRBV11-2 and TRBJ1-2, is EAGVAQSPRYKIIEKRQSVAFWCNPISGHATLYWYQQILGQGPKLLIQFQNNGVVDDSQLPKDRFSAERLKGVDSTLKIQPAKLEDSAVYLCASSSEGDGYTFGSGTRLTVV.

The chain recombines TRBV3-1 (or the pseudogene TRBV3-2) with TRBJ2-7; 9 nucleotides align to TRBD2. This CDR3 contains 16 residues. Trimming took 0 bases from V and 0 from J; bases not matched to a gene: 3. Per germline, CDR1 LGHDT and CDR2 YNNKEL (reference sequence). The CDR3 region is CASSQDRRGGSYEQYF. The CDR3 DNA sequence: TGTGCCAGCAGCCAAGATAGGCGGGGGGGCTCCTACGAGCAGTACTTC.

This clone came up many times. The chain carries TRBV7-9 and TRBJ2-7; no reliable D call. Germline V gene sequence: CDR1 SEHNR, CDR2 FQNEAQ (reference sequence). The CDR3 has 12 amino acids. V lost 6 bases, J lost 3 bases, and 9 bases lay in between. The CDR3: CASRSTIYEQYF. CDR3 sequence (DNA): TGTGCCAGCAGAAGCACGATCTACGAGCAGTACTTC.